The present entry profiles one T cell receptor (beta chain) with its context. The antigen is not known. Primers for the PCR totalled 60 Vbeta and 13 Jbeta. Sequenced by immunoSEQ multiplex PCR; TCRdb stores in-frame clones only, minus some. The table lists tens of thousands of clones, about three quarters of them singletons. The entry originates in a study of cytomegalovirus exposure and HLA in healthy donors. CDR1 and CDR2 (germline): MDHEN, SYDVKM. The CDR3 extends over 18 amino acids. Trimming removed 10 bases at V and 3 bases at J, with 29 bases between. Overall study findings and caveats: In a later analysis, TCR beta V- and J-gene trimming was associated with a missense DCLRE1C variant. Previous analysis showed most TCR beta V segments were productive about 90% or about 30% of the time. It was reported that TCR beta sequences correctly inferred the HLA-A and HLA-B alleles for most subjects.

The receptor was derived from a male donor in good health and CMV-seropositive. The sample comprised PBMCs. The J gene is TRBJ2-3, the V gene TRBV28, with TRBD2 as a possible D gene (6 bases). This chain's CDR3 is CATGFSFLSARGTDTQYF. The CDR3 nucleotides are TGTGCCACCGGTTTTTCTTTCCTTTCGGCCCGGGGGACAGATACGCAGTATTTT.